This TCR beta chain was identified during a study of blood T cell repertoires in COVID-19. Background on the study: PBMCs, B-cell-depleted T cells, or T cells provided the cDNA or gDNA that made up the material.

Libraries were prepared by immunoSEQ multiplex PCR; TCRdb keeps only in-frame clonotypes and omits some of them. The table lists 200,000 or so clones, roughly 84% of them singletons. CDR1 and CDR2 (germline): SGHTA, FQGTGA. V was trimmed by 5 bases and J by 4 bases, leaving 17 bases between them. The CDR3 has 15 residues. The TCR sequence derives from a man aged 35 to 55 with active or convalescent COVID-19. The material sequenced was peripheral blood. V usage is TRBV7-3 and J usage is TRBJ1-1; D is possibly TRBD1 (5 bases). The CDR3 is CASSKDQGLGTEAFF. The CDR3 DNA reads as TGTGCCAGCAGCAAAGACCAGGGACTTGGCACTGAAGCTTTCTTT.